This T cell receptor beta chain appears in the sequencing data of a study of T cell responses to AZD1222 COVID-19 vaccine. Overall study context: Researchers grouped second doses given at about 4 or about 12 weeks into one pool.

Germline lookup yields CDR1 SGHRS and CDR2 YFSETQ. The CDR3 is 13 amino acids. The germline V and J ends were trimmed by 4 bases and 2 bases, with 10 bases remaining between them. The protocol was immunoSEQ multiplex PCR, while the TCRdb copy is restricted to in-frame clones and leaves out a portion. The table lists fewer than 150,000 clones, 86% of them singletons, with more than 6.5% in the top ten. The TCR originated in an adult in good health. The chain carries TRBV5-1 and TRBJ2-7; D not resolved. The specimen comprised peripheral blood, sampled on day 0 of AZD1222 vaccination. The CDR3 bases are TGCGCCAGCAGCCCGACGAACACCTACGAGCAGTACTTC. Translated, it gives CASSPTNTYEQYF.